This TCR beta chain was obtained from a study of early T cells in non-severe SARS-CoV-2 infection. Study-level background: Sequencing input comprised bulk RNA from unsorted whole blood; chain pairing was not available. Study-wide results and limits: Reliance on VDJdb matching favored anti-spike CD8 responses; private and CD4 specificities were missed.

TCRdb reanalysed the 5' RACE reads using MiXCR and keeps one entry per CDR3 protein. Of about 98,000 distinct CDR3 sequences listed, approximately 15% are singletons. This clonotype showed up just a few times. The antigen remains undetermined. Sequencing was carried out using whole blood. This sequence originates from an adult who was a healthcare worker with PCR-confirmed SARS-CoV-2 infection or an uninfected control (not recorded which).

The CDR3 nucleotides are TGCGCCAGCAGCTCCACAGGGATGCAAGAGACCCAGTACTTC. Protein product: CASSSTGMQETQYF. The genes are TRBV5-1 and TRBJ2-5, with a tentative D call TRBD1 (6 bases). Trimming took off 3 bases at V and 2 bases at J, with 11 bases between the two ends. Germline lookup yields CDR1 SGHRS and CDR2 YFSETQ. CDR3 size: 14 residues.